This TCR beta chain is drawn from a study of cytomegalovirus exposure and HLA in healthy donors (TCRdb year 2017). Regarding the complete study: An earlier analysis of 587 of the donors reported approximately 260 Gb of sequence data and 95 million to 130 million unique TCR beta sequences obtained from 180 million or so T cells. Roughly 300 gigabases of sequencing data and roughly 81 million unique TCR sequences made up an early release that covered around 640 HLA-typed donors. Of the approximately 370 genotyped donors, 75% to 85% were placed in the genetic ancestry cluster associated with self-reported Caucasian donors. The study aimed to test whether signatures of past pathogen exposure could be identified by cataloging public T cell receptors. Using immunosequencing, the study profiled T cell repertoires from approximately 700 subjects and related those repertoires to cytomegalovirus serostatus. Besides the first cohort of some 670 subjects, a separate validation cohort made up of over a hundred different subjects was used. High-throughput TCR immunosequencing, statistical association of individual TCRs with disease status, and machine learning were combined to predict cytomegalovirus infection status. A later analysis re-analyzed previously published TCR beta repertoires from approximately 670 donors and added high-resolution HLA genotyping to study TCR occurrence patterns. Rather than using new phenotypic data, the later analysis identified candidate immune exposures from TCR beta sequences and from how often those sequences occurred across donors. An earlier analysis of roughly 600 of the donors used high-throughput TCR beta sequencing to judge whether each TCR beta V gene segment behaved as functional or pseudogenic. Donor age, sex, ethnicity and CMV serostatus were compiled together with the repertoire data. A later genetic analysis took genome-wide SNP genotypes for about three fifths of the roughly 670 donors and used that subset as a discovery cohort. Every discovery cohort repertoire had been produced on one sequencing platform. Both class I and class II loci were covered by HLA typing, at four-digit resolution. The number of donors typed differed by locus, with about 629-640 for A, B, C, DRB1 and DQB1, roughly 520 for DQA1, approximately 570 for DPA1, and about 450 for DPB1. About five DR-DQ haplotypes were handled as single units for association and clustering, since linkage in the cohort was strong. Across 300 to 400 genotyped donors of the cohort, an average of about 200,000 unique TCR beta nucleotide sequences per donor were sequenced, and about a sixth of those sequences were non-productive. General conclusions and limits of the study: In a later analysis, 15,000 to 20,000 TCR beta sequences were associated with specific HLA alleles at a false discovery rate of 0.05. Most TCR sequences were observed very rarely across donors, whereas some public TCRs were present in many individuals. A few of the identified cytomegalovirus-associated TCR beta chains were confirmed in vitro to be specific for cytomegalovirus antigens. Because counts were too low, fewer than 20 rarely observed V segments, including chromosome 9 orphons, were excluded from the earlier analysis of some 590 of the donors. A total of roughly 160 TCR beta chains were listed by the study as associated with cytomegalovirus. This cohort had only TCR beta chains sequenced, and the lack of alpha or paired-chain data limited which features could be detected. In an earlier analysis of approximately 590 of the donors, most TCR beta V segments appeared in productive rearrangements about 90% or about 30% of the time, broadly matching IMGT annotations. A cluster of highly shared sequence variants was judged likely to represent a technical artifact of the sequencing pipeline. In both the original and validation cohorts, the classifier was reported to diagnose cytomegalovirus status with high specificity and sensitivity. Sequencing depth was assumed to be roughly uniform across donors in the presence/absence analyses, though that assumption may not hold. Because HLA typing was unavailable for some donors at each locus, only the typed subset was used in association tests. In a later analysis, HLA-associated TCR beta chains showed more clonal expansion and lower generation probabilities than non-associated chains that were equally common. Some IMGT-functional V segments, including TRBV6-2 and TRBV6-3, could not be told apart with the 87-base-pair reads, so those segments were excluded. A later analysis found that TCR association rates varied across HLA loci, with DRB1 alleles showing the most associated TCRs and HLA-C alleles the fewest. A later analysis reported that several top co-occurrence clusters appeared linked to parvovirus B19, influenza, CMV and Epstein-Barr virus. When HLA alleles, especially DR and DQ, strongly co-occurred, TCR associations were difficult to assign to individual alleles. According to a later analysis, most CMV-associated TCR beta chains appeared to be HLA-restricted, and the HLA associations seemed to be driven largely by CMV exposure. Linkage disequilibrium might explain the correlated functional status among segregating V segments, but an unknown experimental factor could not be excluded. According to a later genetic analysis, donors in an Asian-associated ancestry cluster had fewer N-insertions in productive TCRs than the approximately 670-donor mean. V-gene and J-gene trimming of TCR beta chains was associated with a missense DCLRE1C variant in a later genetic analysis, and the association was replicated in an independent cohort. According to the authors, the approach could potentially be generalized to other disease states and immunological phenotypes. A further reported finding was that TCR beta sequences accurately predicted the HLA-A and HLA-B alleles for most subjects in the first cohort. Immune exposure information for the cohort was limited to CMV serostatus.

The CDR1 and CDR2 encoded by the germline V gene (reference sequence) are LNHDA and SQIVND. A distance of 13 bases separates the germline ends of V and J, which lose 3 bases and 7 bases respectively. The CDR3 holds 14 amino acids from the cysteine to the phenylalanine. CDR3 DNA only is kept here, 42 bases in frame from base 1. The cohort comprised more than 550 healthy bone marrow donors. At the time of sampling, all cohort members were nominally healthy, though unrecorded immune exposures were likely present. The donor was CMV seropositive and belonged to the group of 250 to 300 seropositive cohort members. A peripheral blood sample was collected from each donor, and TCR beta sequencing was performed on peripheral blood mononuclear cells. Genomic DNA was extracted from the blood cell samples with the Qiagen DNeasy Blood Extraction Kit. Libraries were constructed by the immunoSEQ multiplex PCR assay. For the multiplex PCR, a mixture combining 60 forward primers for TCR Vbeta segments and 13 reverse primers for TCR Jbeta segments was used. A multiplex PCR assay on genomic DNA amplified the CDR3 region of rearranged TCR beta genes. Amplified TCR beta libraries were sequenced as 87-base-pair reads on the Illumina HiSeq System. The published analysis was carried out like this. Across the 700 or so repertoires, a later analysis counted 60 million to 90 million unique TCR beta chains, approximately 12 million of which were shared by at least two donors. To remove PCR and sequencing errors, raw reads were error-corrected and collapsed into unique sequences using a nearest-neighbor algorithm that merged closely related sequences. V, D and J gene segments were assigned by aligning CDR3 sequences to IMGT reference sequences. Each retained sequence needed at least a six-nucleotide match to both a V gene segment and a J gene segment. Rearrangements were called productive when the CDR3 lacked stop codons and stayed in frame with V and J; all others were non-productive. CDR3 was defined according to IMGT convention as the region running from the second conserved V-encoded cysteine to the conserved J-encoded phenylalanine. The earlier analysis of fewer than 750 of the donors excluded sequences that lacked an unambiguous match to a single V gene segment. In an earlier analysis of almost 600 of the donors, a V segment was called functional when productive rearrangements were above 56.7%, and segregating when the standard deviation between donors exceeded 5%. To diagnose cytomegalovirus status from the catalog of TCR beta chain sequences, a statistical classification framework was built. In a later analysis, V and J genes were assigned by comparing TCR nucleotide sequences against IMGT/GENE-DB human TR gene sequences. The TCRdist pipeline was used in a later analysis to assign CDR3 sequences and most-parsimonious VDJ recombination scenarios. In a later analysis, every TCR beta chain was defined by the combination of its CDR3 amino acid sequence and its V-gene family, and reads without a unique V-gene family were dropped. In a later analysis, 550 to 650 highly shared, low-generation-probability nucleotide sequences were removed to address suspected cross-contamination and a sequencing artifact. In a later analysis, a clonal expansion index was calculated for each public chain from normalized within-repertoire ranks of inferred template counts. A later analysis computed generation probabilities with a VDJ recombination model fitted to out-of-frame rearrangements, and checked the results against IGoR. A later analysis scored TCR-TCR, TCR-HLA and TCR-CMV co-occurrence with hypergeometric tests, applying a repertoire-size bias correction to TCR pairs. In a later analysis, false discovery rates were estimated by permuting HLA or CMV assignments 20 times. In a later analysis, co-occurring TCRs were grouped using DBSCAN, with TCRdist sequence similarity added in when clustering inside HLA-allele-positive subsets. Repertoires with fewer than 30,000 or more than 120,000 public chains, plus five repertoires with anomalous nucleotide sharing, were excluded from co-occurrence clustering. TCRdb holds this immuneACCESS table with in-frame rearrangements only. Some clones are missing; in checked studies, unresolved V genes explain under half, and the rest has no known cause. That table gives V, J and clone size, and the DNA gave D and trimming. Counted in this sample were approximately 92,000 clones; about 85% of them appeared once. About 1.2% of the sample is held by the ten biggest clonotypes.

This clone was seen a few times. It lacks a known antigen. There are no base qualities to consult, and no much larger clone falls within one base. Sequenced: PBMCs. Recombination linked TRBV19 to TRBJ1-5; TRBD1 could be the D gene, as 5 bases match. The source of this sequence is a girl aged 2 to 10 in good health and CMV-seropositive. The nucleotides are TGTGCCAGTAGTATCCCCTGGGGGGGGCAGCCCCAGCATTTT. The encoded protein is CASSIPWGGQPQHF. Supplemented by the reference TRBV19 and TRBJ1-5 proteins around the CDR3, the complete variable domain is DGGITQSPKYLFRKEGQNVTLSCEQNLNHDAMYWYRQDPGQGLRLIYYSQIVNDFQKGDIAEGYSVSREKKESFPLTVTSAQKNPTAFYLCASSIPWGGQPQHFGDGTRLSIL.